The 8 T cell receptor beta chains listed next were all sequenced from one sample in a study of OX40 agonist ivuxolimab in advanced cancers. Repertoires were generated with immunoSEQ multiplex PCR, while TCRdb's copy carries only in-frame clones and drops some. Of about 58,000 clones listed, 80% to 90% are singletons. The sequences come from CD4+ or CD8+ T cells sorted from blood, collected in a trial of the OX40 agonist ivuxolimab. The source is an adult with an advanced solid tumor such as melanoma, head and neck, liver or kidney cancer.

The chain has TRBV18 and TRBJ2-4; D is possibly TRBD1 (5 bases). From germline, CDR1 is KGHSH and CDR2 LQKENI. The CDR3 is 15 residues long. Trimming took off 3 bases at V and 0 bases at J, with 9 bases between the two ends. The DNA of the CDR3 is TGTGCCAGCTCACCCCCCGACAGAGCCAAAAACATTCAGTACTTC. Translating it yields CASSPPDRAKNIQYF.

CDR3 sequence (DNA): TGTGCAAGTCGCCCCAGAGCAACCGGGGAGCTGTTTTTT. Protein: CASRPRATGELFF. The rearrangement uses TRBV12-2 and TRBJ2-2. TRBV12-2 is tagged as a pseudogene. This CDR3 region has 13 residues.

The chain is built from TRBV7-8 and TRBJ1-1; 7 bases fit TRBD1. V shed 5 bases, J shed 6 bases, and the junction held 12 bases outside the gene matches. From germline, CDR1 is SGHVS and CDR2 FQNEAQ. The CDR3 is 15 residues long. CDR3 in DNA: TGTGCCAGCAGCAAATACCAAAAAACAGGGGCTGAAGCTTTCTTT. The encoded protein is CASSKYQKTGAEAFF.

This clone was seen more than once but under ten times. V usage is TRBV6-5 and J usage is TRBJ2-1; TRBD2 matches at 10 bases. Germline trimming cut 5 bases from V and 6 bases from J; bases unmatched to any gene: 7. The germline V gene encodes CDR1 MNHEY and CDR2 SVGAGI. This CDR3 comprises 15 residues. CDR3 loop: CASSHGSGRANEQFF. CDR3 DNA sequence: TGTGCCAGCAGTCACGGGAGCGGGAGGGCCAATGAGCAGTTCTTC.

This clone occurred once. This CDR3 is CASRLGAGGSTDTQYF. The DNA of the CDR3 is TGTGCCAGCCGATTAGGGGCGGGAGGGAGCACAGATACGCAGTATTTT. J is TRBJ2-3 and V is TRBV27, with 9 bases aligning to TRBD2. This CDR3 spans 16 amino acids. Germline V lookup: CDR1 MNHEY, CDR2 SMNVEV (reference sequence). V lost 8 bases, J lost 0 bases, and 9 bases stayed unmatched.

A few counts support this clone. This rearrangement joins TRBV5-6 to TRBJ1-5, with 11 bases aligning to TRBD1. The CDR3 is 15 residues long. Trimming took 4 bases from V and 7 from J; bases not matched to a gene: 7. The germline V gene encodes CDR1 SGHDT and CDR2 YYEEEE. CDR3 loop: CASSLGTGGWQPQHF. The CDR3 DNA reads TGTGCCAGCAGCCTAGGGACAGGGGGTTGGCAGCCCCAGCATTTT.

The V call is TRBV11-2, the J call TRBJ2-1; D gene uncertain. The V gene's germline CDR1 is SGHAT and CDR2 FQNNGV. V was trimmed by 3 bases and J by 5 bases, leaving 5 bases between them. The length of the CDR3 is 12 residues. Here the CDR3 DNA reads TGTGCCAGCAGCTTCAGTAACAATGAGCAGTTCTTC. Translated, it gives CASSFSNNEQFF.

The genes are TRBV28 and TRBJ1-2; D is perhaps TRBD1 (5 bases). Between the trimmed V and J ends, which lost 3 bases and 7 bases, there was a span of 9 bases. This CDR3 spans 12 amino acids. CDR1 is MDHEN and CDR2 is SYDVKM in the germline V gene. CDR3 sequence: CASSFAGTGYTF. The CDR3 DNA follows: TGTGCCAGCAGTTTCGCAGGGACTGGCTACACCTTC.